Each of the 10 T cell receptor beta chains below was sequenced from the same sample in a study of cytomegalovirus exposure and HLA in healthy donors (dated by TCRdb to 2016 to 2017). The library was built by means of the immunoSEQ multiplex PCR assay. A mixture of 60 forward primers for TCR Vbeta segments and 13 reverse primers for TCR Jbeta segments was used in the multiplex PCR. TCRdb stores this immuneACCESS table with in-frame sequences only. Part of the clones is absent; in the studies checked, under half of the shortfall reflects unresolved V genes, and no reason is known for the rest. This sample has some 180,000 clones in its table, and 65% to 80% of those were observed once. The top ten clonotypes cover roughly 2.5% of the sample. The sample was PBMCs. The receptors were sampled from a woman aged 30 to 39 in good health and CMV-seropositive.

CDR3 bases: TGTGCCAGCAGCCAGGCCAATCGGGGGGATCAGCCCCAGCATTTT. Translated, it gives CASSQANRGDQPQHF. The chain recombines TRBV7-9 with TRBJ1-5; a possible D gene is TRBD1 (5 bases). With 5 bases removed from V and 5 bases from J, the gap between germline ends came to 16 bases. Germline lookup yields CDR1 SEHNR and CDR2 FQNEAQ (reference sequence). The CDR3 spans 15 residues.

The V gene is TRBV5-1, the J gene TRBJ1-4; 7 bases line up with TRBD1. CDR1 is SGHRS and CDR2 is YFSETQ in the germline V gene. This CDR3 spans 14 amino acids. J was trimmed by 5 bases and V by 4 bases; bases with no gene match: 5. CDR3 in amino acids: CASSQTDRNEKLFF. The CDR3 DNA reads TGCGCCAGCAGCCAAACGGACAGGAATGAAAAACTGTTTTTT.

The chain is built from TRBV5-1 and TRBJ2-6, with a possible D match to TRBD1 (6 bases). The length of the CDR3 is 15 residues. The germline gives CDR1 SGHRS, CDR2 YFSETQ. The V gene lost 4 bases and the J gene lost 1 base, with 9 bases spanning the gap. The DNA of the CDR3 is TGCGCCAGCAGCCTTGGACAGTCTGGGGCCAACGTCCTGACTTTC. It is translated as CASSLGQSGANVLTF.

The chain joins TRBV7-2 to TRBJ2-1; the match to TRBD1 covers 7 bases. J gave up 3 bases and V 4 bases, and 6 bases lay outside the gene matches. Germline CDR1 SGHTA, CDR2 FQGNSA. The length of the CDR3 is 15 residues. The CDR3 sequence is CASSSDDRDYNEQFF. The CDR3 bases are TGTGCCAGCAGCTCCGACGACAGGGACTACAATGAGCAGTTCTTC.

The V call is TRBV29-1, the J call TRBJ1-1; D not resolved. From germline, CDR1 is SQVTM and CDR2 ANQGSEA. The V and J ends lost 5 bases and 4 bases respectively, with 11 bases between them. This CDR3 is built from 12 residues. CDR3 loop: CSVSDSGTEAFF. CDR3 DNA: TGCAGCGTTAGTGACTCGGGCACTGAAGCTTTCTTT. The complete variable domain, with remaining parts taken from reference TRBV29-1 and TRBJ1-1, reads SAVISQKPSRDICQRGTSLTIQCQVDSQVTMMFWYRQQPGQSLTLIATANQGSEATYESGFVIDKFPISRPNLTFSTLTVSNMSPEDSSIYLCSVSDSGTEAFFGQGTRLTVV.

CDR3 amino acids: CASSLADRQGPDEQYF. DNA for the CDR3: TGCGCCAGCAGCTTGGCTGACCGACAGGGACCCGACGAGCAGTACTTC. The gene calls are TRBV5-1 and TRBJ2-5; TRBD1 agrees at 7 bases. The J call may be mistaken, given a closer DNA end match to TRBJ2-7. This CDR3 has 16 amino acids. CDR1 SGHRS and CDR2 YFSETQ come from the germline V gene.

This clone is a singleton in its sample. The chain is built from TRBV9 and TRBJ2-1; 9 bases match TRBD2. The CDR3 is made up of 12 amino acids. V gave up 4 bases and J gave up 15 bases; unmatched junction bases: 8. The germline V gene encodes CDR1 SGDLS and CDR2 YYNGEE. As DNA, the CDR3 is TGTGCCAGCAGCCAAGCGCGGGGGGGCCTGTTCTTC. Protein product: CASSQARGGLFF.

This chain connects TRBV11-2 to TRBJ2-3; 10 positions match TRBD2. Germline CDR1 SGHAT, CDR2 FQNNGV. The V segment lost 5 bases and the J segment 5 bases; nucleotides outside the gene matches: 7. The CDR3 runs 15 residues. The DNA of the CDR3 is TGTGCCAGCAGCCAAAGCGGGGGGGCAATAGATACGCAGTATTTT. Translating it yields CASSQSGGAIDTQYF. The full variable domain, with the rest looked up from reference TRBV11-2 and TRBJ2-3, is EAGVAQSPRYKIIEKRQSVAFWCNPISGHATLYWYQQILGQGPKLLIQFQNNGVVDDSQLPKDRFSAERLKGVDSTLKIQPAKLEDSAVYLCASSQSGGAIDTQYFGPGTRLTVL.

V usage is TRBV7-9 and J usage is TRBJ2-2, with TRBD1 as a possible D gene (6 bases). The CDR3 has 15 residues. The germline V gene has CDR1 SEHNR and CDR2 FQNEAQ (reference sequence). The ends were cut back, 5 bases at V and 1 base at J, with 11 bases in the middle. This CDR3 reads CASSPRQVNTGELFF. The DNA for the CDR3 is TGTGCCAGCAGCCCGAGACAGGTGAACACCGGGGAGCTGTTTTTT.

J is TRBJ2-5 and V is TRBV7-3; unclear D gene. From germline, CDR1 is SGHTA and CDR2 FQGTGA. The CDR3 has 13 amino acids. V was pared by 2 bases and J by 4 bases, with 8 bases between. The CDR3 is CASSLVILETQYF. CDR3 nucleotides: TGTGCCAGCAGCTTAGTAATCCTAGAGACCCAGTACTTC.